The next 12 T cell receptor beta chains were all read from a single sample in a study of blood T cell repertoires in COVID-19. Profiling relied on immunoSEQ multiplex PCR, and the TCRdb table lists in-frame clones only, not all of them. The repertoire consists of over 40,000 clones, with about nine tenths occurring once and the leading ten covering under 6.5%. Specimen: peripheral blood. All receptors derive from a man aged 65 to 85 with acute or convalescent COVID-19.

This clone was recorded only once. The chain is built from TRBV18 and TRBJ2-5; D ambiguous. CDR1 KGHSH and CDR2 LQKENI come from the germline V gene. The CDR3 runs to 17 residues. V gave up 2 bases and J gave up 1 base, with 17 bases separating them. CDR3 sequence reads: CASSPGPYRTFQETQYF. The CDR3, as DNA: TGTGCCAGCTCACCAGGGCCTTACAGAACTTTCCAAGAGACCCAGTACTTC.

This chain uses TRBV9 with TRBJ1-2, with unresolved D. This CDR3 has 15 amino acids. V dropped 3 bases and J dropped 7 bases, with 19 bases sitting between them. CDR1 and CDR2 from the germline V gene are SGDLS and YYNGEE. The CDR3 loop reads CASSAGPDSLGGYTF. The CDR3 region has the DNA TGTGCCAGCAGCGCAGGCCCTGATTCCTTGGGTGGCTACACCTTC.

In its sample, this clone was seen once. V usage is TRBV18 and J usage is TRBJ2-2; TRBD1 matches 7 bases. CDR1 is KGHSH and CDR2 is LQKENI in the germline V gene. The CDR3 is made up of 15 amino acids. Trimming at V came to 5 bases and at J to 5 bases, leaving 8 bases not matched to a gene. The CDR3 nucleotides read TGTGCCAGCTCAGCAGACAGGGTTCGGACCGGGGAGCTGTTTTTT. It codes for CASSADRVRTGELFF.

The V and J genes are TRBV7-2 and TRBJ1-6, with TRBD1 identical over 8 bases. The junction had 4 bases not matched to a gene; V was cut back by 4 bases and J by 8 bases. CDR1 is SGHTA and CDR2 is FQGNSA in the germline V gene. The CDR3 is made up of 14 amino acids. CDR3 region: CASSSTGVHSPLHF. DNA for the CDR3: TGTGCCAGCAGCTCGACAGGGGTCCATTCACCCCTCCACTTT.

This clone was observed a single time. This rearrangement joins TRBV2 to TRBJ2-2; 8 bases fit TRBD1. Germline lookup yields CDR1 SNHLY and CDR2 FYNNEI. CDR3 length: 17 amino acids. Trimming at V came to 7 bases and at J to 2 bases, leaving 12 bases not matched to a gene. The CDR3 sequence is CASTPHGQGPNTGELFF. CDR3 DNA: TGTGCCAGCACCCCACATGGACAGGGCCCCAACACCGGGGAGCTGTTTTTT.

This chain uses TRBV19 with TRBJ2-2; TRBD1 aligns across 8 bases. Germline V gene sequence: CDR1 LNHDA, CDR2 SQIVND (reference sequence). J was trimmed by 4 bases and V by 7 bases; bases with no gene match: 8. There are 15 residues in the CDR3. The CDR3 here is CASIRGQGSTGELFF. The CDR3 DNA follows: TGTGCCAGTATAAGAGGACAGGGTAGCACCGGGGAGCTGTTTTTT.

This clone was picked up one time. The CDR3 sequence is CATSGGGRTDTQYF. The CDR3 DNA sequence: TGTGCCACTAGCGGGGGAGGGAGGACAGATACGCAGTATTTT. This chain links TRBV24-1 with TRBJ2-3, with 9 nucleotides matching TRBD2. The CDR3 has 14 residues. Germline V gene lookup returns CDR1 KGHDR and CDR2 SFDVKD. J lost 3 bases, V lost 10 bases, and 7 bases had no gene match.

This rearrangement joins TRBV10-3 to TRBJ1-5; TRBD1 aligns across 9 bases. The trim removed 3 bases at V and 4 bases at J, leaving 4 bases unmatched. Germline assignment: CDR1 ENHRY and CDR2 SYGVKD. This CDR3 has 15 residues. CDR3 region: CAISETGTGNQPQHF. DNA for the CDR3: TGTGCCATCAGTGAAACCGGGACAGGGAATCAGCCCCAGCATTTT.

The genes are TRBV15 and TRBJ1-1; 11 positions match TRBD1. The germline V gene encodes CDR1 LNHNV and CDR2 YYDKDF (reference sequence). V was clipped by 0 bases and J by 4 bases; unmatched bases: 7. The CDR3 is 17 residues long. CDR3 in DNA: TGTGCCACCAGCAGAGATATAGGACAGGGGGCTTTCACTGAAGCTTTCTTT. Amino acid sequence: CATSRDIGQGAFTEAFF.

This rearrangement joins TRBV4-2 to TRBJ2-7; tentative D call: TRBD1 (6 bases). Trimming shortened V by 0 bases and J by 6 bases, and 6 bases separated the two germline ends. Germline V CDR1 and CDR2: LGHNA, YNFKEQ. The CDR3 is 12 residues long. As DNA, the CDR3 is TGTGCCAGCAGCCAAGACAGGGGCGAGCAGTACTTC. Translated, it gives CASSQDRGEQYF.

The count of this clone is one. The genes are TRBV7-8 and TRBJ2-7; possible D gene TRBD1, 8 bases. V was shortened by 5 bases and J by 5 bases, with 16 bases between the two germline ends. The CDR3 is made up of 14 amino acids. The germline V gene encodes CDR1 SGHVS and CDR2 FQNEAQ. This CDR3 reads CASSQTGGVNEQYF. The CDR3 DNA reads as TGTGCCAGCAGCCAAACAGGGGGGGTCAACGAGCAGTACTTC.

The chain couples TRBV2 to TRBJ1-3; 7 bases fit TRBD1. The junction had 7 bases not matched to a gene; V was cut back by 11 bases and J by 6 bases. This CDR3 has 12 residues. Germline V gives CDR1 SNHLY, CDR2 FYNNEI. CDR3 residues: CAAGQMANTIYF. CDR3 DNA sequence: TGTGCCGCGGGACAGATGGCAAACACCATATATTTT.